This T cell receptor (beta chain) was sequenced during a study of blood T cell repertoires in COVID-19. This CDR3 region has 13 residues. The ends were cut back, 4 bases at V and 7 bases at J, with 14 bases in the middle. CDR1 GTSNPN and CDR2 SVGIG come from the germline V gene (reference sequence). Generated by immunoSEQ multiplex PCR, the TCRdb table keeps only in-frame clones and is missing some. The repertoire holds 150,000 to 200,000 clones, with 78% as singletons. The study counted Cohort 3 donors as recovered given two negative PCRs, clearance, or symptom resolution. The sequence was collected from a woman between 50 and 59 years old who had recovered from COVID-19. The source material was PBMCs or T cells enriched from blood (not recorded which). The V gene is TRBV30, the J gene TRBJ2-1; perhaps TRBD2 as D (6 bases). The CDR3 here is CAWTSGESNEQFF. Here the CDR3 DNA reads TGTGCCTGGACCTCGGGGGAGTCTAATGAGCAGTTCTTC.